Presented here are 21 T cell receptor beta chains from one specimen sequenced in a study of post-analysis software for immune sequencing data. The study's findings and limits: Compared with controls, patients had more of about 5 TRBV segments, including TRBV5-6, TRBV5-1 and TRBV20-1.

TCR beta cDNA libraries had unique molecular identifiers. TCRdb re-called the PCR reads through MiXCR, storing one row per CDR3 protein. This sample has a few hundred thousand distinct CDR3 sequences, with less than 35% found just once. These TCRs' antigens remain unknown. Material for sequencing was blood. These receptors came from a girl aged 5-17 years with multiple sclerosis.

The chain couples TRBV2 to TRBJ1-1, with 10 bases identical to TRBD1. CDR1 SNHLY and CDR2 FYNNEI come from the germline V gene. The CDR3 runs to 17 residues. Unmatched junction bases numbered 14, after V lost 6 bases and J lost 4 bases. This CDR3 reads CASSLYRDRGVRTEAFF. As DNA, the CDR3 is TGTGCCAGCAGCCTTTACCGGGACAGGGGTGTACGCACTGAAGCTTTCTTT.

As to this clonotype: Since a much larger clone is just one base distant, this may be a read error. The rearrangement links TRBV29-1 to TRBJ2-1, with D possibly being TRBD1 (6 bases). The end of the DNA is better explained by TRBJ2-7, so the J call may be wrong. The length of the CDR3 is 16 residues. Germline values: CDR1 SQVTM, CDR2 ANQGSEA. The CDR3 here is CSVELGDRPLYNEQYF. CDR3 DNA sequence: TGCAGCGTTGAATTGGGAGACAGGCCGCTATACAATGAGCAGTACTTC.

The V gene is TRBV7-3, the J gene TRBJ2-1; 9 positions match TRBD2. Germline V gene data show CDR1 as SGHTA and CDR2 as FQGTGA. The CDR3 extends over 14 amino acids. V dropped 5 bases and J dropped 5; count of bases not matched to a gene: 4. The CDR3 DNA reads TGTGCCAGCAGCCCGGGACTAGCAGACAATGAGCAGTTCTTC. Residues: CASSPGLADNEQFF. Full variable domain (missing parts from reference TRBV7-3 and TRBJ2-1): GAGVSQTPSNKVTEKGKYVELRCDPISGHTALYWYRQSLGQGPEFLIYFQGTGAADDSGLPNDRFFAVRPEGSVSTLKIQRTERGDSAVYLCASSPGLADNEQFFGPGTRLTVL.

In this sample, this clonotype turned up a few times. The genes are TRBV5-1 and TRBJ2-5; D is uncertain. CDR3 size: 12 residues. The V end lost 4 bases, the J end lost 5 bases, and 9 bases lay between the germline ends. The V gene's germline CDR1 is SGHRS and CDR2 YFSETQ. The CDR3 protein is CASSLNEETQYF. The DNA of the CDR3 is TGCGCCAGCAGCCTCAATGAGGAGACCCAGTACTTC.

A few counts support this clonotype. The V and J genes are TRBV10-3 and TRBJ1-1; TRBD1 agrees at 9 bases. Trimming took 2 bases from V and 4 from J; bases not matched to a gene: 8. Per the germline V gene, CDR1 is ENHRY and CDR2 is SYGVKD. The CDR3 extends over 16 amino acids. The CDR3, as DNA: TGTGCCATCAGTGAGCCGGGACAGGGAGTAAGCACTGAAGCTTTCTTT. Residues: CAISEPGQGVSTEAFF.

As DNA, the CDR3 is TGTGCCAGTAATGATCGCACAGATACGCAGTATTTT. It translates to CASNDRTDTQYF. The chain employs TRBV19 and TRBJ2-3; no clear D. The CDR3 has 12 amino acids. Germline V gene data show CDR1 as LNHDA and CDR2 as SQIVND (reference sequence). Trimming took off 7 bases at V and 1 base at J, with 6 bases between the two ends.

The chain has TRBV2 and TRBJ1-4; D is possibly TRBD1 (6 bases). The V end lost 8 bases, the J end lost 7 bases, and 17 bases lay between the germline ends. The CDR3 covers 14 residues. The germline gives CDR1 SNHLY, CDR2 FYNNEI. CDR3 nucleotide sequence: TGTGCCAGCGGGATACAGGGTGCGGGTGAAAAACTGTTTTTT. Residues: CASGIQGAGEKLFF.

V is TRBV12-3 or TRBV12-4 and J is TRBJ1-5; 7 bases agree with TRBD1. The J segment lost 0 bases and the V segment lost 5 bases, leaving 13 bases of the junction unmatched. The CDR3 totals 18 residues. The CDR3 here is CASSQDRVGFYSNQPQHF. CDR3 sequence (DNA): TGTGCCAGCAGTCAAGACAGGGTTGGCTTTTATAGCAATCAGCCCCAGCATTTT.

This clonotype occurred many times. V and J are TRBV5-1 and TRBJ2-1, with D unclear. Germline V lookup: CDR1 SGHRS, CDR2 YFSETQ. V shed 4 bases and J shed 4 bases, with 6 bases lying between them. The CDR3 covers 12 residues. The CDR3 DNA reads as TGCGCCAGCAGCCCACTATACAATGAGCAGTTCTTC. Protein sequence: CASSPLYNEQFF.

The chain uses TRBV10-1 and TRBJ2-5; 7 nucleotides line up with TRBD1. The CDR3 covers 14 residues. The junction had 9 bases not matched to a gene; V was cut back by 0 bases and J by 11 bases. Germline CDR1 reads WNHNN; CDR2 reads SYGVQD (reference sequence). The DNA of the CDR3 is TGCGCCAGCAGTGAGTCTTTAGGGGGCCATGAGCAGTACTTC. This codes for CASSESLGGHEQYF.

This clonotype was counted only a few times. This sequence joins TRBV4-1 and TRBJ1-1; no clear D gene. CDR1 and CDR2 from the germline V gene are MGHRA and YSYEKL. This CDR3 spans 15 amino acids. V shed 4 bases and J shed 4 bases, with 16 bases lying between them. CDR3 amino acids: CASSLLPASGTEAFF. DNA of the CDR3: TGCGCCAGCAGCCTTTTACCCGCGTCGGGCACTGAAGCTTTCTTT.

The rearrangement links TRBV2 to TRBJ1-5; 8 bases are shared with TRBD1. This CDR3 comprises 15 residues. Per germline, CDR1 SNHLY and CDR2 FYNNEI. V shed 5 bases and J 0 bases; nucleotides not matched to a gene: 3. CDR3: CASSRDRHSNQPQHF. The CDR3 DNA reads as TGTGCCAGCAGTAGGGACAGGCATAGCAATCAGCCCCAGCATTTT.

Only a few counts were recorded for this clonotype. CDR3 in amino acids: CASSVLRDTGYTF. The DNA of the CDR3 is TGTGCCAGCAGCGTACTCCGGGACACCGGCTACACCTTC. V gene TRBV6-5 combines with J gene TRBJ1-2, with D possibly TRBD1 on 6 matching bases. The CDR3 totals 13 residues. Germline V gene lookup returns CDR1 MNHEY and CDR2 SVGAGI. V lost 6 bases to trimming and J lost 8 bases, with 16 bases between them.

The CDR3 bases are TGTGCCAGCCGTGGACTGATTAATTCACCCCTCCACTTT. Protein sequence: CASRGLINSPLHF. The chain combines TRBV27 with TRBJ1-6; D not certain. Trimming left V 8 bases short and J 6 bases short, with 11 bases between. Germline assignment: CDR1 MNHEY and CDR2 SMNVEV (reference sequence). This CDR3 has 13 residues.

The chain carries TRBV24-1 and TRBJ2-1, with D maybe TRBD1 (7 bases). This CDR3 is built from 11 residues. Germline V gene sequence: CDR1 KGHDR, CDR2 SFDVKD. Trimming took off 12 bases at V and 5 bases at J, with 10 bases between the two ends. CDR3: CAAGQHNEQFF. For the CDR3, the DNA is TGTGCCGCGGGACAGCACAATGAGCAGTTCTTC.

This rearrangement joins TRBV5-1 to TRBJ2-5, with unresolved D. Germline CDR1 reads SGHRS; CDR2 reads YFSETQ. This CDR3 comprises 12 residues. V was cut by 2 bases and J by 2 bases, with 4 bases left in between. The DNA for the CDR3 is TGCGCCAGCAGCTTCCCTCAAGAGACCCAGTACTTC. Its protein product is CASSFPQETQYF.

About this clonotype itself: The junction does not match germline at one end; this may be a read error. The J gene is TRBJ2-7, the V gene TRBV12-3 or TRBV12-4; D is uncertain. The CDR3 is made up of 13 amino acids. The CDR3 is CASSSRPSYERYF. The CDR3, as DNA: TGTGCCAGTTCGAGCAGGCCTTCCTACGAGCGGTACTTC.

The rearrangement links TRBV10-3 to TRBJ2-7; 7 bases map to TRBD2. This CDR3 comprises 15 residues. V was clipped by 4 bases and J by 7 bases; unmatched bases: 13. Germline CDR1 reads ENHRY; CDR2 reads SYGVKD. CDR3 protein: CAISGRGLHAGEQYF. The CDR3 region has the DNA TGTGCCATCAGTGGAAGGGGACTACATGCGGGGGAGCAGTACTTC.

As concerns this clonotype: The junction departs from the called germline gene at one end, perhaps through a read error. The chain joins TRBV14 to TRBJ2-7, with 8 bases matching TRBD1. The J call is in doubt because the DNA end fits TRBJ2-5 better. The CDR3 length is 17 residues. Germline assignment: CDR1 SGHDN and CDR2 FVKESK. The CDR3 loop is CASSARRQGSLQGTQYF. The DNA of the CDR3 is TGTGCCAGCAGCGCCCGACGACAGGGGTCCCTCCAAGGGACCCAGTACTTC.

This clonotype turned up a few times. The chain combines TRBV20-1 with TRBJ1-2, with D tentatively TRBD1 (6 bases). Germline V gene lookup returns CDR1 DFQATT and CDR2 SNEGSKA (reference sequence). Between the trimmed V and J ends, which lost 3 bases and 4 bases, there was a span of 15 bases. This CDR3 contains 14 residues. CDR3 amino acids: CSASQTGTLYGYTF. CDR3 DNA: TGCAGTGCTAGTCAGACCGGGACACTCTATGGCTACACCTTC.

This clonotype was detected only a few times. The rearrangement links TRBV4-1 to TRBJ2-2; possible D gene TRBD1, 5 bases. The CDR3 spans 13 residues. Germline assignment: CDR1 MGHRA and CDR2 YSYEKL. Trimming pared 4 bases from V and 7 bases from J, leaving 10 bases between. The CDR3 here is CASSPDRGGELFF. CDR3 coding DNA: TGCGCCAGCAGCCCCGACAGAGGCGGGGAGCTGTTTTTT.